The 27 T cell receptor beta chains in this list originate from one sample, sequenced in a study of T cells after yellow fever vaccination. Each CDR3 protein is one row after TCRdb ran MiXCR on the 5' RACE reads. Here the sample spans about 510,000 distinct CDR3 sequences, 21% being singletons. Sequencing was performed on PBMCs, taken approximately 20 days after the first yellow fever vaccination. These receptors were collected from a man aged 18 to 29 who received the YFV17D yellow fever vaccine.

This chain links TRBV5-5 with TRBJ1-4; D possibly corresponds to TRBD1 (6 bases). CDR1 and CDR2 from the germline V gene are SGHKS and YYEKEE (reference sequence). The CDR3 covers 14 residues. Between the trimmed V and J ends, which lost 0 bases and 7 bases, there was a span of 10 bases. In DNA form, the CDR3 reads TGTGCCAGCAGCTTGGTGACAGGACCTGAAAAACTGTTTTTT. Amino acids: CASSLVTGPEKLFF.

This clonotype has just a few counts. The gene calls are TRBV6-1 and TRBJ1-1, with a tentative D call TRBD1 (6 bases). V gave up 8 bases and J gave up 6 bases, with 19 bases separating them. The CDR3 has 14 amino acids. The germline CDR1 and CDR2 sequences are MNHNS and SASEGT. DNA of the CDR3: TGTGCCAGCGCTGAACAGGGTCGGAGTCCTGAAGCTTTCTTT. Its protein product is CASAEQGRSPEAFF.

The table lists this clonotype with a few counts. The chain's CDR3 is CASSQFPGQGYQPQHF. The CDR3 DNA reads as TGTGCCAGCAGCCAGTTTCCGGGACAGGGGTATCAGCCCCAGCATTTT. The chain links TRBV12-3 or TRBV12-4 to TRBJ1-5, with TRBD1 matching 10 bases. With V trimmed by 6 bases and J by 5 bases, 10 bases remained unmatched. The CDR3 sequence is 16 residues long.

The chain is built from TRBV5-1 and TRBJ2-3, with 13 positions matching TRBD2. The CDR3 spans 19 residues. CDR1 SGHRS and CDR2 YFSETQ come from the germline V gene. The V segment lost 0 bases and the J segment 4 bases; nucleotides outside the gene matches: 11. CDR3 in DNA: TGCGCCAGCAGCTTGGTGGGACTAGCGGGGCAACCCGTCCCAGATACGCAGTATTTT. Translation: CASSLVGLAGQPVPDTQYF.

In its sample, this clonotype was seen a few times. This sequence joins TRBV11-2 and TRBJ1-4, with D maybe TRBD1 (6 bases). This CDR3 region has 19 residues. Germline CDR1 is SGHAT and CDR2 is FQNNGV. V was trimmed by 2 bases and J by 3 bases, leaving 22 bases between them. The CDR3 region has the DNA TGTGCCAGCAGCTTAAGGGGGGCGTCGGGGAGGGGAGCTAATGAAAAACTGTTTTTT. Translating gives CASSLRGASGRGANEKLFF.

This clonotype was counted a few times. The rearrangement uses TRBV12-3 or TRBV12-4 and TRBJ2-1, with TRBD1 matching over 9 bases. After removal of 5 bases from V and 7 bases from J, the junction contained 9 bases not matched to a gene. This CDR3 contains 15 residues. CDR3 amino acids: CASSLHVGTGNEQFF. CDR3 nucleotide sequence: TGTGCCAGCAGTCTCCACGTGGGGACAGGGAATGAGCAGTTCTTC.

The V and J genes are TRBV20-1 and TRBJ2-1, with 12 bases identical to TRBD2. Trimming cost V 3 bases and J 9 bases; bases outside gene matches: 9. This CDR3 region has 15 residues. Germline loops: CDR1 DFQATT, CDR2 SNEGSKA (reference sequence). The CDR3 sequence: CSARTSGGLWGEQFF. In DNA, the CDR3 is TGCAGTGCTAGGACTAGCGGGGGACTATGGGGTGAGCAGTTCTTC.

J is TRBJ1-2 and V is TRBV27; TRBD1 agrees at 8 bases. V dropped 5 bases and J dropped 8; count of bases not matched to a gene: 7. The length of the CDR3 is 13 residues. Germline V gives CDR1 MNHEY, CDR2 SMNVEV (reference sequence). CDR3 coding DNA: TGTGCCAGCAGTCCGATGACAGGGGCGGGCTACACCTTC. Protein: CASSPMTGAGYTF.

J is TRBJ2-1 and V is TRBV20-1; 8 nucleotides agree with TRBD2. The V gene's germline CDR1 is DFQATT and CDR2 SNEGSKA (reference sequence). The CDR3 extends over 17 amino acids. After removal of 0 bases from V and 5 bases from J, the junction contained 12 bases not matched to a gene. CDR3 coding DNA: TGCAGTGCTAGAGACGCGGTAGCGGGGACCATAAACAATGAGCAGTTCTTC. Its protein product is CSARDAVAGTINNEQFF.

This clonotype was picked up one time. V is TRBV7-2 and J is TRBJ2-5; 8 bases map to TRBD1. The V gene's germline CDR1 is SGHTA and CDR2 FQGNSA. The V segment lost 3 bases and the J segment 4 bases; nucleotides outside the gene matches: 7. This CDR3 is 15 amino acids long. CDR3 DNA sequence: TGTGCCAGCAGCTTTCGACAGGGGCTAGGAGAGACCCAGTACTTC. This sequence encodes CASSFRQGLGETQYF. Complete variable domain (other parts from reference TRBV7-2 and TRBJ2-5): GAGVSQSPSNKVTEKGKDVELRCDPISGHTALYWYRQSLGQGLEFLIYFQGNSAPDKSGLPSDRFSAERTGGSVSTLTIQRTQQEDSAVYLCASSFRQGLGETQYFGPGTRLLVL.

This clonotype was counted between two and nine times. The chain has TRBV18 and TRBJ1-1; tentative D call: TRBD1 (6 bases). V was cut by 4 bases and J by 3 bases, with 18 bases left in between. Germline CDR1 and CDR2: KGHSH and LQKENI. The length of the CDR3 is 16 residues. The CDR3 coding sequence is TGTGCCAGCTCACTTCACAGGGTACGGGACGACACTGAAGCTTTCTTT. The encoded protein is CASSLHRVRDDTEAFF.

The sample holds many counts of this clonotype. J is TRBJ1-6 and V is TRBV12-3 or TRBV12-4; D might be TRBD1 (5 bases). Trimming left V 6 bases short and J 9 bases short, with 12 bases between. The CDR3 has 13 residues. CDR3 DNA: TGTGCCAGCAGGGGGCCCCAGGGTTCACCCCTCCACTTT. It encodes CASRGPQGSPLHF.

J is TRBJ2-7 and V is TRBV20-1; D is uncertain. The V gene lost 0 bases and the J gene lost 1 base, with 7 bases spanning the gap. CDR3 length equals 13 residues. The germline gives CDR1 DFQATT, CDR2 SNEGSKA (reference sequence). The CDR3 DNA reads TGCAGTGCTAGAGATTCCACTTCCTACGAGCAGTACGTC. Protein: CSARDSTSYEQYV.

This clonotype was counted between two and nine times. The V gene is TRBV5-1, the J gene TRBJ2-7; 7 bases align to TRBD1. With V trimmed by 4 bases and J by 0 bases, 7 bases remained unmatched. CDR3 length: 15 residues. Germline V lookup: CDR1 SGHRS, CDR2 YFSETQ. CDR3 in DNA: TGCGCCAGCAGCCCGGTGACAGGGAGCTCCTACGAGCAGTACGTC. This sequence encodes CASSPVTGSSYEQYV.

This clonotype showed up just a few times. V usage is TRBV4-1 and J usage is TRBJ2-3; 10 bases align to TRBD1. There are 15 residues in the CDR3. Germline trimming cut 4 bases from V and 2 bases from J; bases unmatched to any gene: 3. Per the germline V gene, CDR1 is MGHRA and CDR2 is YSYEKL. CDR3 DNA sequence: TGCGCCAGCAGCCGACAGGGGGCCTACACAGATACGCAGTATTTT. Translated: CASSRQGAYTDTQYF.

The chain recombines TRBV4-3 with TRBJ1-4; D gene unclear. Trimming removed 4 bases at V and 7 bases at J, with 19 bases between. The CDR3 sequence is 16 residues long. In germline, CDR1 is LGHNA, CDR2 YSLEER. CDR3 DNA sequence: TGCGCCAGCAGCCCGTTGGGCCGGGTCGGAGCTGAAAAACTGTTTTTT. Protein: CASSPLGRVGAEKLFF.

This clonotype was observed a handful of times. This sequence joins TRBV7-6 and TRBJ2-1; D is tentatively TRBD1 or TRBD2 (5 bases each). This CDR3 is 15 amino acids long. V was clipped by 1 base and J by 5 bases, with 12 bases between them. CDR1 and CDR2 from the germline V gene are SGHVS and FNYEAQ. CDR3: CASSLGGWDHNEQFF. The CDR3 DNA is TGTGCCAGCAGCTTAGGAGGTTGGGACCACAATGAGCAGTTCTTC.

This clonotype was counted at least ten times. The chain carries TRBV25-1 and TRBJ2-3; TRBD2 aligns across 10 bases. V dropped 3 bases and J dropped 1; count of bases not matched to a gene: 1. CDR3 length: 15 residues. CDR1 MGHDK and CDR2 SYGVNS come from the germline V gene. CDR3 residues: CASSDSGGRTDTQYF. In DNA form, the CDR3 reads TGTGCCAGCAGTGATAGCGGGGGGCGCACAGATACGCAGTATTTT.

There are many counts of this clonotype. This chain links TRBV4-2 with TRBJ1-1; D perhaps matches TRBD1 (6 bases). CDR3 length: 16 amino acids. CDR1 and CDR2 (germline): LGHNA, YNFKEQ. Trimming shortened V by 0 bases and J by 7 bases, and 18 bases separated the two germline ends. The CDR3: CASSQDLRGAYIEAFF. DNA for the CDR3: TGTGCCAGCAGCCAAGATCTACGGGGGGCGTATATTGAAGCTTTCTTT.

The V call is TRBV19, the J call TRBJ2-3; D possibly corresponds to TRBD1 (6 bases). Trimming took 6 bases from V and 2 from J, leaving 18 bases between them. Germline V gives CDR1 LNHDA, CDR2 SQIVND (reference sequence). This CDR3 is built from 16 residues. The CDR3 nucleotides are TGTGCCAGTAGACCACAGGGCCACCGTCTCACAGATACGCAGTATTTT. Its translation: CASRPQGHRLTDTQYF.

This clonotype was observed a few times. This chain uses TRBV2 with TRBJ1-5, with unresolved D. This CDR3 comprises 12 residues. Trimming pared 2 bases from V and 6 bases from J, leaving 5 bases between. Germline V gene sequence: CDR1 SNHLY, CDR2 FYNNEI. This CDR3 is CASSELIQPQHF. CDR3 DNA: TGTGCCAGCAGTGAATTAATTCAGCCCCAGCATTTT.

The rearrangement links TRBV20-1 to TRBJ2-5, with 16 bases aligning to TRBD2. The CDR3 is made up of 17 amino acids. Losses at the gene ends were 1 base for V and 4 bases for J; bases not matched to a gene: 6. CDR1 is DFQATT, CDR2 SNEGSKA, per germline (reference sequence). The CDR3 spells CSARAPGLAGGPETQYF. CDR3 in DNA: TGCAGTGCTAGAGCACCGGGACTAGCGGGGGGGCCAGAGACCCAGTACTTC.

The chain couples TRBV2 to TRBJ1-1; D is unresolved. Germline V gene data show CDR1 as SNHLY and CDR2 as FYNNEI. This CDR3 is built from 15 residues. V shed 1 base and J shed 3 bases, with 12 bases lying between them. CDR3 bases: TGTGCCAGCAGTGAAGTGGCGGGGATATACACTGAAGCTTTCTTT. This gives the protein CASSEVAGIYTEAFF.

V gene TRBV18 combines with J gene TRBJ1-1; D perhaps matches TRBD1 (5 bases). CDR1 and CDR2 (germline): KGHSH, LQKENI. Trimming left V 7 bases short and J 1 base short, with 13 bases between. CDR3 length: 14 amino acids. Written as DNA, the CDR3 is TGTGCCAGCTACGAACTTCAGGGGAACACTGAAGCTTTCTTT. Encoded protein: CASYELQGNTEAFF.

This clonotype turned up a few times. The chain links TRBV7-2 to TRBJ2-1, with 9 bases that match TRBD2. This CDR3 has 15 residues. V shed 1 base, J shed 11 bases, and the junction held 9 bases outside the gene matches. Germline values: CDR1 SGHTA, CDR2 FQGNSA. As DNA, the CDR3 is TGTGCCAGCAGCTTAGGGTCGCGGGGGGGCCCCCAGCAGTTCTTC. It yields the protein CASSLGSRGGPQQFF.

This clonotype was seen a few times. The rearrangement links TRBV4-3 to TRBJ2-1; D unclear. CDR3 length: 13 amino acids. V was trimmed by 0 bases and J by 4 bases, leaving 4 bases between them. CDR1 LGHNA and CDR2 YSLEER come from the germline V gene. In DNA form, the CDR3 reads TGCGCCAGCAGCCAAGAGAGATACAATGAGCAGTTCTTC. Translating gives CASSQERYNEQFF.

The V call is TRBV18, the J call TRBJ2-7; a weak D match, TRBD1 (5 bases). Trimming removed 6 bases at V and 6 bases at J, with 12 bases between. Germline V gene sequence: CDR1 KGHSH, CDR2 LQKENI. The CDR3 has 12 amino acids. The CDR3 nucleotides are TGTGCCAGCTCCCAGTCAGGGTTCGAGCAGTACTTC. It specifies CASSQSGFEQYF.